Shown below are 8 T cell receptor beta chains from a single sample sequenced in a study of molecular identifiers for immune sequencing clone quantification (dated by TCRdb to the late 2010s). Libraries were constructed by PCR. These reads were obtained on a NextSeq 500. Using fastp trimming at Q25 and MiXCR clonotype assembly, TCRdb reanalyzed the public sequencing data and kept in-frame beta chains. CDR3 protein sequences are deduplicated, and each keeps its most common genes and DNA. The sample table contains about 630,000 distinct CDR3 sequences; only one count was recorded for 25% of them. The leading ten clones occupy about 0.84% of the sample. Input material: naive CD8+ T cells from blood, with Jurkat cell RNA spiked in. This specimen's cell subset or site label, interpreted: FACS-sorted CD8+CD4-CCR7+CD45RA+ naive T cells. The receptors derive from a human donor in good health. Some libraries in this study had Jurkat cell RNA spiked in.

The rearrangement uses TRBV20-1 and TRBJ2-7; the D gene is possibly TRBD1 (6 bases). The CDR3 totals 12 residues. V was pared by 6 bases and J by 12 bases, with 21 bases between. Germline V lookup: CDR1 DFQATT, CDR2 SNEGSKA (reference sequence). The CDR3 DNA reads TGCAGTGCGGGGGCCAGCTCCTACGCGCCGTACTTC. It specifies CSAGASSYAPYF.

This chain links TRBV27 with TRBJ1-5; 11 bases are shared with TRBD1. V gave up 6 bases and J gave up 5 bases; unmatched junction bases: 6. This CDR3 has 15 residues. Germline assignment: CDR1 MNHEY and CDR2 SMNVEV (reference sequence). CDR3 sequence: CASREGQGVYQPQHF. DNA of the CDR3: TGTGCCAGCAGGGAGGGACAGGGGGTCTATCAGCCCCAGCATTTT.

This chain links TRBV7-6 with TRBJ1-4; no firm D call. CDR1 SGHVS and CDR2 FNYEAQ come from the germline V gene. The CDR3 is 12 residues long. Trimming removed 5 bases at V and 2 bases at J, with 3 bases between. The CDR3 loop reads CASSNTNEKLFF. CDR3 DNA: TGTGCCAGCAGCAACACTAATGAAAAACTGTTTTTT.

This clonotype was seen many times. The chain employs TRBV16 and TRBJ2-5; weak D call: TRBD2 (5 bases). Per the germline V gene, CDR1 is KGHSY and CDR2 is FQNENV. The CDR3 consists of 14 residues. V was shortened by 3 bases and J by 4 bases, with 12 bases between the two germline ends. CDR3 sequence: CASSQSTTPETQYF. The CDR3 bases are TGTGCCAGCAGCCAGTCGACTACCCCAGAGACCCAGTACTTC.

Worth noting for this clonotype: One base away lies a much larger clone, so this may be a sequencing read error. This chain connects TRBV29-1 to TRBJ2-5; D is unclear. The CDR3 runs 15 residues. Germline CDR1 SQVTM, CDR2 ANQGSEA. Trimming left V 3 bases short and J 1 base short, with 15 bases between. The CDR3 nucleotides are TGCAGCGTTGAGGGTACGTGCAGAAGCCAAGAGACCCAGTACTTC. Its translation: CSVEGTCRSQETQYF.

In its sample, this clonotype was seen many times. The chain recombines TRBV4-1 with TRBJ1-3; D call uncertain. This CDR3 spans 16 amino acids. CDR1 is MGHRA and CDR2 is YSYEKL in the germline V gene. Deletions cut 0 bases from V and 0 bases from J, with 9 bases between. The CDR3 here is CASSQDSRPSGNTIYF. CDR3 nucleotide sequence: TGCGCCAGCAGCCAAGATTCGCGGCCCTCTGGAAACACCATATATTTT.

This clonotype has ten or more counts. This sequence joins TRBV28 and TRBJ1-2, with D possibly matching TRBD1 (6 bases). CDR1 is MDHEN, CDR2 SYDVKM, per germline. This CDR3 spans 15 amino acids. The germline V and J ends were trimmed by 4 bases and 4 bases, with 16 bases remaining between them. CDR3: CASSSRTARVYGYTF. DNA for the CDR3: TGTGCCAGCAGTTCCCGGACAGCGAGGGTCTATGGCTACACCTTC.

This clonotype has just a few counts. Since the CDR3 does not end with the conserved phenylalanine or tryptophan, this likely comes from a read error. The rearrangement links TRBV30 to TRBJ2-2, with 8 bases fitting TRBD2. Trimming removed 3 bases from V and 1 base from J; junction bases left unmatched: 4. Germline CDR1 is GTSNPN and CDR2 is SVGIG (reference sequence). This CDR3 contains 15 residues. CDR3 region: CAWRVAGRNTGELFL. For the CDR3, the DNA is TGTGCCTGGAGGGTAGCGGGACGGAACACCGGGGAGCTGTTTCTT.